The 27 T cell receptor beta chains in this list originate from one sample, sequenced in a study of early T cells in non-severe SARS-CoV-2 infection. MiXCR was run by TCRdb on the 5' RACE reads, yielding one entry per CDR3 protein. The sample consists of just under 60,000 distinct CDR3 sequences, approximately 8% of them appearing once. The source material was whole blood. Receptors originate from an adult who was a healthcare worker with PCR-confirmed SARS-CoV-2 infection or an uninfected control (not recorded which).

This clonotype was observed a handful of times. This chain links TRBV11-2 with TRBJ2-7, with D tentatively TRBD1 (6 bases). The germline V gene encodes CDR1 SGHAT and CDR2 FQNNGV. The CDR3 runs 13 residues. Trimming pared 5 bases from V and 3 bases from J, leaving 11 bases between. The CDR3, as DNA: TGTGCCAGCAGCCCCCAGGGGCTCTACGAGCAGTACTTC. Translating it yields CASSPQGLYEQYF.

This clonotype was detected a few times. This chain connects TRBV20-1 to TRBJ2-7; 12 bases map to TRBD1. The length of the CDR3 is 14 residues. J was trimmed by 2 bases and V by 6 bases; bases with no gene match: 5. Germline assignment: CDR1 DFQATT and CDR2 SNEGSKA (reference sequence). The CDR3 region has the DNA TGCAGTGCCTCCGGGACAGGGGGCCCCTACGAGCAGTACTTC. Protein product: CSASGTGGPYEQYF.

Many counts were recorded for this clonotype. The J gene is TRBJ2-1, the V gene TRBV15, with a weak D call TRBD2 (6 bases). Germline values: CDR1 LNHNV, CDR2 YYDKDF (reference sequence). The V end was cut by 5 bases, the J end by 8 bases, with 13 bases between. The CDR3 covers 13 residues. CDR3 residues: CATSFAGNYEQFF. CDR3 sequence (DNA): TGTGCCACCAGCTTCGCGGGAAACTATGAGCAGTTCTTC.

This clonotype turned up a few times. V usage is TRBV12-3 or TRBV12-4 and J usage is TRBJ1-4; 9 bases line up with TRBD1. The ends lost 4 bases at V and 5 bases at J; junction bases unmatched: 11. The CDR3 contains 17 residues. The CDR3 bases are TGTGCCAGCAGTTACTCAGGGACAGGGCTGAGAAATGAAAAACTGTTTTTT. Encoded protein: CASSYSGTGLRNEKLFF.

This clonotype has ten or more counts. The chain has TRBV14 and TRBJ2-7, with TRBD1 matching 11 bases. The ends lost 3 bases at V and 4 bases at J; junction bases unmatched: 5. Germline V CDR1 and CDR2: SGHDN, FVKESK. This CDR3 spans 15 amino acids. The DNA for the CDR3 is TGTGCCAGCAGCCACCGGACAGGGGGCTTGTACGAGCAGTACTTC. Protein sequence: CASSHRTGGLYEQYF.

This clonotype showed up just a few times. V usage is TRBV7-6 and J usage is TRBJ1-6; TRBD1 matches at 9 bases. Germline loops: CDR1 SGHVS, CDR2 FNYEAQ. Unmatched junction bases numbered 6, after V lost 5 bases and J lost 7 bases. CDR3 length equals 15 residues. The CDR3 region has the DNA TGTGCCAGCAGCCGAGGACAGGGGATCAATTCACCCCTCCACTTT. Its translation: CASSRGQGINSPLHF.

This clonotype was seen at least ten times. The rearrangement joins TRBV29-1 to TRBJ2-7; 9 bases fit TRBD1. This CDR3 is 12 amino acids long. J was trimmed by 2 bases and V by 4 bases; bases with no gene match: 0. Germline V gene sequence: CDR1 SQVTM, CDR2 ANQGSEA. The CDR3 sequence is CSVGTGAYEQYF. Here the CDR3 DNA reads TGCAGCGTTGGGACAGGGGCCTACGAGCAGTACTTC.

The chain recombines TRBV6-5 with TRBJ2-3; 7 bases align to TRBD2. Looked up from germline, CDR1 is MNHEY and CDR2 is SVGAGI. V shed 7 bases and J 3 bases; nucleotides not matched to a gene: 10. The length of the CDR3 is 15 residues. As DNA, the CDR3 is TGTGCCAGCACCCTAGGTGGGGGGGAGACAGATACGCAGTATTTT. Translation gives CASTLGGGETDTQYF.

This clonotype was seen ten or more times. The V gene is TRBV7-3, the J gene TRBJ1-1; D not resolved. V was shortened by 0 bases and J by 1 base, with 6 bases between the two germline ends. The germline gives CDR1 SGHTA, CDR2 FQGTGA. The CDR3 contains 14 residues. The CDR3 region is CASSLTLGNTEAFF. CDR3 coding DNA: TGTGCCAGCAGCTTAACCCTGGGGAACACTGAAGCTTTCTTT. Complete variable domain (other parts from reference TRBV7-3 and TRBJ1-1): GAGVSQTPSNKVTEKGKYVELRCDPISGHTALYWYRQSLGQGPEFLIYFQGTGAADDSGLPNDRFFAVRPEGSVSTLKIQRTERGDSAVYLCASSLTLGNTEAFFGQGTRLTVV.

Only a few counts were recorded for this clonotype. The V call is TRBV5-1, the J call TRBJ1-1; no reliable D call. Trimming took off 2 bases at V and 0 bases at J, with 2 bases between the two ends. The CDR3 totals 12 residues. CDR1 and CDR2 from the germline V gene are SGHRS and YFSETQ. CDR3 region: CASSFMNTEAFF. In DNA form, the CDR3 reads TGCGCCAGCAGCTTTATGAACACTGAAGCTTTCTTT.

This clonotype was counted at least ten times. V is TRBV5-4 and J is TRBJ2-1; 8 bases map to TRBD2. Germline assignment: CDR1 SGHNT and CDR2 YYREEE (reference sequence). The CDR3 runs to 18 residues. V dropped 0 bases and J dropped 5; count of bases not matched to a gene: 13. CDR3 protein: CASSLVESGSYWNNEQFF. The DNA of the CDR3 is TGTGCCAGCAGCTTGGTGGAAAGCGGGAGCTATTGGAACAATGAGCAGTTCTTC.

This clonotype was seen a handful of times. The chain employs TRBV29-1 and TRBJ1-1, with D possibly being TRBD1 (5 bases). Germline CDR1 and CDR2: SQVTM and ANQGSEA. This CDR3 comprises 16 residues. V was trimmed by 3 bases and J by 1 base, leaving 18 bases between them. The CDR3 region is CSVDGGESIENTEAFF. The CDR3 DNA follows: TGCAGCGTTGACGGGGGTGAGAGCATAGAGAACACTGAAGCTTTCTTT. Full variable domain (missing parts from reference TRBV29-1 and TRBJ1-1): SAVISQKPSRDICQRGTSLTIQCQVDSQVTMMFWYRQQPGQSLTLIATANQGSEATYESGFVIDKFPISRPNLTFSTLTVSNMSPEDSSIYLCSVDGGESIENTEAFFGQGTRLTVV.

The chain combines TRBV20-1 with TRBJ2-7, with TRBD2 as a possible D gene (5 bases). V was trimmed by 7 bases and J by 6 bases, leaving 19 bases between them. The CDR3 contains 13 residues. Germline CDR1 reads DFQATT; CDR2 reads SNEGSKA (reference sequence). The CDR3 loop is CSVSGHLRGEQYF. DNA for the CDR3: TGCAGTGTGTCCGGGCACCTACGGGGCGAGCAGTACTTC.

This clonotype was detected many times. The J gene is TRBJ1-3, the V gene TRBV20-1; TRBD1 matches at 7 bases. Looked up from germline, CDR1 is DFQATT and CDR2 is SNEGSKA (reference sequence). This CDR3 is built from 13 residues. V shed 2 bases, J shed 3 bases, and the junction held 1 base outside the gene matches. CDR3 coding DNA: TGCAGTGCTAGATGGGACAGTGGAAACACCATATATTTT. It is translated as CSARWDSGNTIYF.

This chain connects TRBV9 to TRBJ2-1; 7 bases match TRBD2. Germline loops: CDR1 SGDLS, CDR2 YYNGEE. This CDR3 is built from 14 residues. The ends lost 0 bases at V and 7 bases at J; junction bases unmatched: 4. CDR3 nucleotide sequence: TGTGCCAGCAGCGTAGAGGGGAGGGTTAATGAGCAGTTCTTC. The encoded protein is CASSVEGRVNEQFF.

The table lists this clonotype with many counts. In nucleotides, the CDR3 is TGTGCCAGCAGTATCTTCAGGGAATCACCCCTCCACTTT. It yields the protein CASSIFRESPLHF. The gene calls are TRBV27 and TRBJ1-6, with D possibly being TRBD1 (5 bases). The germline gives CDR1 MNHEY, CDR2 SMNVEV (reference sequence). Trimming left V 5 bases short and J 10 bases short, with 12 bases between. There are 13 residues in the CDR3.

This clonotype was counted ten times or more. This rearrangement joins TRBV7-2 to TRBJ1-6; TRBD1 is a possible D gene (6 bases). The CDR3 length is 13 residues. V was cut by 10 bases and J by 5 bases, with 12 bases left in between. Germline CDR1 is SGHTA and CDR2 is FQGNSA. The CDR3 DNA follows: TGTGCCACCGGGGGGGGGCATAATTCACCCCTCCACTTT. Translating gives CATGGGHNSPLHF.

The rearrangement uses TRBV5-4 and TRBJ1-3; D is unresolved. The CDR3 contains 15 residues. The V end lost 3 bases, the J end lost 0 bases, and 10 bases lay between the germline ends. Germline loops: CDR1 SGHNT, CDR2 YYREEE (reference sequence). This CDR3 is CASSSGNPSGNTIYF. DNA for the CDR3: TGTGCCAGCAGCTCTGGTAACCCCTCTGGAAACACCATATATTTT.

The sample holds a few counts of this clonotype. A junction end diverges from the germline sequence, so it may reflect a read error. The rearrangement links TRBV7-3 to TRBJ2-6; possible D gene TRBD2, 5 bases. Germline V CDR1 and CDR2: SGHTA, FQGTGA. The CDR3 runs 16 residues. CDR3 nucleotides: TGTGTCAGCAGCTTAATGGGGAGCTCTGGGGCCAACGTCCTGACTTTC. Its protein is CVSSLMGSSGANVLTF.

The chain couples TRBV10-2 to TRBJ2-1; 7 bases align to TRBD2. The J segment lost 8 bases and the V segment lost 6 bases, leaving 22 bases of the junction unmatched. The CDR3 is made up of 18 amino acids. Germline lookup yields CDR1 WSHSY and CDR2 SAAADI. The CDR3 spells CASRGSASGYGPSDEQFF. CDR3 DNA: TGCGCCAGCAGGGGGAGCGCTAGCGGTTACGGGCCCAGCGATGAGCAGTTCTTC.

The chain has TRBV27 and TRBJ2-7; 7 bases match TRBD1. Germline loops: CDR1 MNHEY, CDR2 SMNVEV (reference sequence). This CDR3 region has 14 residues. Germline trimming cut 6 bases from V and 4 bases from J; bases unmatched to any gene: 9. The CDR3 region is CASSYRGVGYEQYF. In DNA form, the CDR3 reads TGTGCCAGCAGCTACAGGGGCGTTGGGTACGAGCAGTACTTC.

V and J are TRBV5-1 and TRBJ2-1; the match to TRBD2 covers 10 bases. Germline V lookup: CDR1 SGHRS, CDR2 YFSETQ. After removal of 3 bases from V and 10 bases from J, the junction contained 7 bases not matched to a gene. The CDR3 loop spans 14 amino acids. CDR3 sequence: CASSSGRGLAEQFF. The CDR3 DNA is TGCGCCAGCAGCTCAGGTAGGGGACTAGCGGAGCAGTTCTTC.

This clonotype was picked up many times. This chain uses TRBV11-2 with TRBJ1-1; tentatively, D is TRBD1 (6 bases). The CDR3 runs 14 residues. Trimming took off 1 base at V and 3 bases at J, with 9 bases between the two ends. The germline V gene encodes CDR1 SGHAT and CDR2 FQNNGV. CDR3 coding DNA: TGTGCCAGCAGCTTAGCAGGGGCGTACACTGAAGCTTTCTTT. Its translation: CASSLAGAYTEAFF.

This clonotype has at least ten counts. The chain links TRBV6-4 to TRBJ2-3; a weak D match, TRBD1 (6 bases). The CDR3 runs to 15 residues. The ends were cut back, 3 bases at V and 3 bases at J, with 13 bases in the middle. In germline, CDR1 is MRHNA, CDR2 SNTAGT. CDR3: CASSEVAGATDTQYF. CDR3 bases: TGTGCCAGCAGTGAAGTGGCAGGGGCAACAGATACGCAGTATTTT.

In this sample, this clonotype turned up many times. The chain recombines TRBV7-9 with TRBJ1-1, with D unresolved. The germline V gene has CDR1 SEHNR and CDR2 FQNEAQ (reference sequence). The length of the CDR3 is 12 residues. Trimming removed 3 bases from V and 2 bases from J, with 4 bases in between. The CDR3 DNA is TGTGCCAGCAGCTTCGACAACACTGAAGCTTTCTTT. Its protein is CASSFDNTEAFF.

The table lists this clonotype with many counts. This chain connects TRBV7-9 to TRBJ2-1; D possibly corresponds to TRBD1 (6 bases). CDR3 length: 14 residues. The germline V gene has CDR1 SEHNR and CDR2 FQNEAQ (reference sequence). The V end lost 7 bases, the J end lost 6 bases, and 16 bases lay between the germline ends. The CDR3 is CASTPKDSRNEQFF. CDR3 nucleotide sequence: TGTGCCAGCACCCCCAAGGACAGCCGCAATGAGCAGTTCTTC.

This clonotype came up a few times. This chain uses TRBV6-2 or TRBV6-3 with TRBJ1-1; D uncertain. This CDR3 has 13 amino acids. Trimming cost V 6 bases and J 1 base, with 9 bases left between them. Germline V gene lookup returns CDR1 MNHEY and CDR2 SVGEGT. The CDR3 DNA follows: TGTGCCAGCAGGACGGACGGGAACACTGAAGCTTTCTTT. It is translated as CASRTDGNTEAFF.